These 4 T cell receptor beta chains were all obtained from the same sample, sequenced in a study of PD-1 blockade in classical Hodgkin lymphoma. Every patient was affected by relapse after autologous stem cell transplantation, while exposure to brentuximab vedotin was not uniform. This table comes from immunoSEQ multiplex PCR, and its TCRdb copy is limited to in-frame clones, with some not included. The data show around 19,000 clones, 70% to 90% seen once. Sequencing used peripheral blood mononuclear cells (PBMCs), obtained before the second cycle of nivolumab. The origin of the receptors is a human donor with classical Hodgkin lymphoma.

J is TRBJ1-1 and V is TRBV25-1, with D maybe TRBD1 (5 bases). Per germline, CDR1 MGHDK and CDR2 SYGVNS. This CDR3 region has 13 residues. The V gene lost 7 bases and the J gene lost 5 bases, with 14 bases spanning the gap. The CDR3 here is CASTGVSGTEAFF. In DNA form, the CDR3 reads TGTGCCAGCACGGGGGTTAGTGGGACTGAAGCTTTCTTT.

This clone was found once. CDR3: CASSQERGGQETQYF. CDR3 coding DNA: TGCGCCAGCAGCCAAGAGCGGGGGGGCCAAGAGACCCAGTACTTC. The chain recombines TRBV4-3 with TRBJ2-5, with 9 bases aligning to TRBD2. The CDR3 runs 15 residues. CDR1 LGHNA and CDR2 YSLEER come from the germline V gene. The ends lost 0 bases at V and 1 base at J; junction bases unmatched: 0.

In this sample, this clone turned up once. V and J are TRBV5-7 and TRBJ1-6, with a tentative D call TRBD1 (5 bases). TRBV5-7 is labeled an ORF, and its function is uncertain. Trimming took 1 base from V and 7 from J, leaving 12 bases between them. There are 15 residues in the CDR3. Here the CDR3 DNA reads TGTGCCAGCAGCTTGCAAGGGACGGAGAATTCACCCCTCCACTTT. It translates to CASSLQGTENSPLHF.

The CDR3 loop is CASSYNQGTYEQYF. In DNA, the CDR3 is TGTGCCAGCAGTTACAATCAGGGAACATATGAGCAGTACTTC. V is TRBV6-6 and J is TRBJ2-7; possible D gene TRBD1, 5 bases. The V gene lost 2 bases and the J gene lost 7 bases, with 15 bases spanning the gap. The germline CDR1 and CDR2 sequences are MNHNY and SVGAGI (reference sequence). The CDR3 is 14 residues long.